Listed below are T cell receptor beta chains from one sample, sequenced in a study of identical twins. Using its own MiXCR run on the 5' RACE reads, TCRdb lists one record per CDR3 protein. The sample holds some 690,000 distinct CDR3 sequences; less than 25% are singletons and the top ten take roughly 4%. This same sample was also taken into another study, of T cells expressing NK-cell markers.

Sequenced sample: PBMCs. The receptors here all came from a woman under 30 in good health. CDR3s include the opening cysteine and the closing phenylalanine or tryptophan. The order of the fields is V gene, clone size, J gene, D gene, CDR3 length, CDR3 protein, CDR3 DNA. D genes are given only for firm matches. Where a row states a size, it is once, few, many or the class of an expanded clone; other rows omit it.

>TRBV10-3|few|TRBJ2-5|NA|13
CAIVLTGKETQYF
TGTGCCATCGTACTCACGGGGAAAGAGACCCAGTACTTC
>TRBV9|few|TRBJ2-3|NA|14
CASSGLGSTDTQYF
TGTGCCAGCAGCGGTCTAGGGAGCACAGATACGCAGTATTTT
>TRBV4-2|many|TRBJ2-1|NA|14
CASSQGNGGDEQFF
TGTGCCAGCAGCCAAGGAAACGGAGGCGATGAGCAGTTCTTC
>TRBV5-5|NA|TRBJ1-4|TRBD1|17
CASSFPGQGLLNEKLFF
TGTGCCAGCAGCTTCCCGGGACAGGGGCTCCTCAATGAAAAACTGTTTTTT
>TRBV20-1|NA|TRBJ2-7|TRBD2|16
CSATLRGVAGGGEQYF
TGCAGTGCCACCCTCCGAGGGGTAGCGGGAGGCGGCGAGCAGTACTTC
>TRBV12-3/TRBV12-4|NA|TRBJ2-7|NA|11
CASSLALAQYF
TGTGCCAGCAGTTTAGCGCTGGCCCAGTACTTC
>TRBV7-2|few|TRBJ2-3|NA|15
CASSRQRLLTDTQYF
TGTGCCAGCAGCCGACAGCGGCTACTCACAGATACGCAGTATTTT
>TRBV20-1|NA|TRBJ2-1|NA|15
CSARDRVRSYNEQFF
TGCAGTGCTAGAGATCGGGTAAGGTCCTACAATGAGCAGTTCTTC
>TRBV12-3/TRBV12-4|NA|TRBJ2-7|NA|15
CASSNNRLATYEQYF
TGTGCCAGCAGCAATAACAGGTTGGCTACCTACGAGCAGTACTTC
>TRBV2|NA|TRBJ2-1|TRBD1|13
CASVQGVYNEQFF
TGTGCCAGCGTGCAGGGGGTCTACAATGAGCAGTTCTTC
>TRBV4-1|NA|TRBJ2-1|TRBD2|16
CASSQESASGYNEQFF
TGCGCCAGCAGCCAAGAATCGGCTAGCGGATACAATGAGCAGTTCTTC
>TRBV6-1|NA|TRBJ2-1|TRBD2|15
CASTVAGGPWSEQFF
TGTGCCAGCACCGTAGCGGGAGGGCCTTGGAGTGAGCAGTTCTTC
>TRBV9|NA|TRBJ2-5|TRBD2|15
CASSVTGTSEGTQYF
TGTGCCAGCAGCGTGACAGGGACTAGCGAGGGGACCCAGTACTTC
>TRBV7-2|NA|TRBJ2-6|NA|17
CASSFGSSASGANVLTF
TGTGCCAGCAGCTTTGGCAGTTCAGCCTCTGGGGCCAACGTCCTGACTTTC
>TRBV6-5|few|TRBJ1-3|NA|14
CASSYLGSGNTIYF
TGTGCCAGCAGTTACTTGGGTTCTGGAAACACCATATATTTT
>TRBV11-2|NA|TRBJ2-1|TRBD2|16
CASSFSGTSGSHEQFF
TGTGCCAGCAGCTTTAGCGGGACTAGCGGGAGTCATGAGCAGTTCTTC
>TRBV20-1|many|TRBJ1-5|NA|14
CSARGGTGNQPQHF
TGCAGTGCTAGAGGTGGGACGGGCAATCAGCCCCAGCATTTT
>TRBV4-3|many|TRBJ2-5|NA|13
CASSQDLAETQYF
TGCGCCAGCAGCCAAGACTTGGCAGAGACCCAGTACTTC
>TRBV7-2|NA|TRBJ2-1|NA|13
CASSLVGWGGQFF
TGTGCCAGCAGTCTCGTCGGGTGGGGCGGGCAGTTCTTC
>TRBV15|few|TRBJ2-3|TRBD2|15
CATSGGGPAADTQYF
TGTGCCACCAGCGGGGGGGGACCGGCGGCAGATACGCAGTATTTT
>TRBV27|few|TRBJ1-2|TRBD1|14
CASSYRTGTDGYTF
TGTGCCAGCAGTTACCGGACAGGAACCGATGGCTACACCTTC
>TRBV27|NA|TRBJ1-3|NA|15
CASSFRGISGNTIYF
TGTGCCAGCAGTTTTCGGGGGATCTCTGGAAACACCATATATTTT
>TRBV10-3|NA|TRBJ2-5|NA|13
CAISEDQVATQYF
TGTGCCATCAGTGAGGACCAAGTGGCGACCCAGTACTTC
>TRBV6-1|few|TRBJ1-2|NA|13
CAILPRAYYGYTF
TGTGCCATCCTCCCCAGGGCGTACTATGGCTACACCTTC
>TRBV25-1|many|TRBJ2-1|TRBD2|17
CASSEVASGSSYNEQFF
TGTGCCAGCAGTGAAGTTGCTAGCGGGAGCTCCTACAATGAGCAGTTCTTC
>TRBV5-1|NA|TRBJ2-7|NA|16
CASSLAAGFRGNEQYF
TGCGCCAGCAGCTTGGCCGCAGGGTTCCGCGGAAACGAGCAGTACTTC
>TRBV11-2|many|TRBJ2-1|TRBD2|16
CASSSRLAGNRAEQFF
TGTGCCAGCAGCTCCAGACTAGCGGGAAATAGGGCGGAGCAGTTCTTC
>TRBV6-4|many|TRBJ2-3|TRBD2|16
CASSATSGSGTDTQYF
TGTGCCAGCAGCGCGACTAGCGGGAGTGGAACAGATACGCAGTATTTT
>TRBV20-1|NA|TRBJ2-2|NA|14
CSARGSSPTGELFF
TGCAGTGCTAGAGGCTCTAGCCCCACCGGGGAGCTGTTTTTT
>TRBV7-9|few|TRBJ2-1|NA|17
CASSHTPGQGAYNEQFF
TGTGCCAGCAGCCACACTCCCGGCCAGGGTGCCTACAATGAGCAGTTCTTC
>TRBV7-9|few|TRBJ2-1|TRBD1|16
CASSGLQGASYNEQFF
TGTGCCAGCAGCGGACTTCAGGGGGCCTCCTACAATGAGCAGTTCTTC
>TRBV24-1|few|TRBJ1-1|TRBD1|15
CATRRQGDLDTEAFF
TGTGCCACCAGACGACAGGGTGATTTGGACACTGAAGCTTTCTTT
>TRBV2|NA|TRBJ2-1|NA|15
CASSVGETGYNEQFF
TGTGCCAGCAGTGTAGGGGAAACAGGCTACAATGAGCAGTTCTTC
>TRBV15|few|TRBJ2-7|TRBD2|13
CATSSLLAGEQYF
TGTGCCACCAGCAGCCTCCTAGCGGGGGAGCAGTACTTC
>TRBV10-3|few|TRBJ2-7|NA|12
CATTAAAYEQYF
TGTGCCACAACCGCGGCAGCCTACGAGCAGTACTTC
>TRBV9|few|TRBJ2-2|TRBD2|16
CASSLSTSGRTGELFF
TGTGCCAGCAGCCTCTCGACTAGCGGGAGGACCGGGGAGCTGTTTTTT